These 13 T cell receptor beta chains were all obtained from the same sample, sequenced in a study of T cell responses to AZD1222 COVID-19 vaccine. Sequencing was performed with immunoSEQ multiplex PCR; in TCRdb, only in-frame clones are kept and a portion is missing. The table lists roughly 86,000 clones, 85% of them singletons. The source material was peripheral blood, sampled 28 days after the second AZD1222 dose. These receptors were taken from an adult who received the AZD1222 COVID-19 vaccine.

The chain combines TRBV28 with TRBJ2-7; D is perhaps TRBD1 or TRBD2 (5 bases each). V was shortened by 1 base and J by 4 bases, with 11 bases between the two germline ends. Per the germline V gene, CDR1 is MDHEN and CDR2 is SYDVKM. CDR3 length: 14 amino acids. The CDR3: CASSLYPGPYEQYF. In DNA form, the CDR3 reads TGTGCCAGCAGTTTATATCCGGGGCCTTACGAGCAGTACTTC.

V is TRBV19 and J is TRBJ2-7; D unclear. The V gene's germline CDR1 is LNHDA and CDR2 SQIVND (reference sequence). V was cut by 1 base and J by 4 bases, with 2 bases left in between. CDR3 length: 11 amino acids. CDR3 sequence (DNA): TGTGCCAGTAGTATAGTATACGAGCAGTACTTC. Protein product: CASSIVYEQYF.

V usage is TRBV2 and J usage is TRBJ1-1; no definite D call. The germline V gene has CDR1 SNHLY and CDR2 FYNNEI. V lost 7 bases and J lost 7, with 19 bases in between. The CDR3 is made up of 14 amino acids. The CDR3 DNA follows: TGTGCCAGCAAAAGGTCGGACGGTCCAGGTGAAGCTTTCTTT. Residues: CASKRSDGPGEAFF.

This clone was found once. The V and J genes are TRBV10-3 and TRBJ1-6; no definite D call. V gave up 0 bases and J gave up 7 bases, with 4 bases separating them. The length of the CDR3 is 13 residues. CDR1 is ENHRY and CDR2 is SYGVKD in the germline V gene. CDR3 DNA sequence: TGTGCCATCAGTGAGTCCCGGAATTCACCCCTCCACTTT. Protein sequence: CAISESRNSPLHF.

This clone was counted between two and nine times. Different DNA sequences within this sample yield the same CDR3. The genes are TRBV6-4 and TRBJ1-1; D unclear. V was pared by 0 bases and J by 5 bases, with 10 bases between. The CDR3 runs to 14 residues. Germline assignment: CDR1 MRHNA and CDR2 SNTAGT. The DNA for the CDR3 is TGTGCCAGCAGTGACTCGAGCCGAGGGACTGAAGCTTTCTTT. This translates into CASSDSSRGTEAFF.

V gene TRBV24-1 combines with J gene TRBJ2-5; maybe TRBD2 (6 bases). Germline CDR1 is KGHDR and CDR2 is SFDVKD. V shed 4 bases and J shed 5 bases, with 19 bases lying between them. This CDR3 spans 16 amino acids. CDR3 loop: CATSELGREELETQYF. In nucleotides, the CDR3 is TGTGCCACCAGTGAATTGGGCAGGGAGGAATTGGAGACCCAGTACTTC.

The rearrangement links TRBV2 to TRBJ1-1, with D possibly being TRBD1 (5 bases). The CDR3 covers 12 residues. Germline-derived CDR1 and CDR2 are SNHLY and FYNNEI. The chain's CDR3 is CAGCRSGGEAFF. For the CDR3, the DNA is TGTGCTGGGTGCCGTTCGGGGGGGGAAGCTTTCTTT.

The sample holds a few counts of this clone. The chain links TRBV5-5 to TRBJ1-2; D is unclear. Germline V gene sequence: CDR1 SGHKS, CDR2 YYEKEE (reference sequence). The CDR3 extends over 13 amino acids. Trimming pared 2 bases from V and 8 bases from J, leaving 13 bases between. The DNA for the CDR3 is TGTGCCAGCAGCTTAGTTCCGGGTGCGGGCTACACCTTC. Its translation: CASSLVPGAGYTF.

CDR3 bases: TGTGCCTGGAGAAAACAGGGAGCCAACGAGCAGTACTTC. It is translated as CAWRKQGANEQYF. The V call is TRBV30, the J call TRBJ2-7; D possibly corresponds to TRBD1 (6 bases). V lost 3 bases, J lost 5 bases, and 14 bases lay in between. The germline V gene has CDR1 GTSNPN and CDR2 SVGIG (reference sequence). CDR3 length: 13 amino acids.

In this sample, this clone turned up once. The V and J genes are TRBV7-3 and TRBJ2-1, with 7 bases identical to TRBD1. Trimming at V came to 3 bases and at J to 8 bases, leaving 4 bases not matched to a gene. This CDR3 is 13 amino acids long. Germline CDR1 is SGHTA and CDR2 is FQGTGA. The DNA for the CDR3 is TGTGCCAGCAGCTTGGGACAGACGGATGAGCAGTTCTTC. Amino acid sequence: CASSLGQTDEQFF.

The V and J genes are TRBV15 and TRBJ1-5; D uncertain. This CDR3 region has 14 residues. Per germline, CDR1 LNHNV and CDR2 YYDKDF (reference sequence). V lost 8 bases, J lost 2 bases, and 13 bases lay in between. The CDR3 nucleotides read TGTGCCACCCGGTACGAGTTGGGCAATCAGCCCCAGCATTTT. This gives the protein CATRYELGNQPQHF.

V is TRBV20-1 and J is TRBJ2-7; perhaps TRBD2 as D (5 bases). Germline-derived CDR1 and CDR2 are DFQATT and SNEGSKA (reference sequence). The CDR3 covers 13 residues. V lost 3 bases, J lost 2 bases, and 11 bases lay in between. As DNA, the CDR3 is TGCAGTGCTAGTGTAGTCGGGACCTACGAGCAGTACTTC. Its translation is CSASVVGTYEQYF.

This rearrangement joins TRBV6-5 to TRBJ1-3; 7 positions match TRBD1. The CDR3 runs 16 residues. Trimming at V came to 0 bases and at J to 3 bases, leaving 5 bases not matched to a gene. Per the germline V gene, CDR1 is MNHEY and CDR2 is SVGAGI. Here the CDR3 reads CASSYSRTGVGNTIYF. CDR3 DNA: TGTGCCAGCAGTTACTCAAGGACAGGTGTTGGAAACACCATATATTTT.